The 32 T cell receptor beta chains below were found in one sample sequenced in a study of T cell changes during pregnancy in multiple sclerosis. Clones were sequenced by immunoSEQ multiplex PCR, and TCRdb holds only the in-frame ones, with some missing. The sample lists 40,000 to 45,000 clones, about 91% occurring once. Sequencing was performed on CD4+ T cells from peripheral blood mononuclear cells, taken in the first trimester of pregnancy. All receptors derive from a female donor with multiple sclerosis, enrolled in a pregnancy study.

V gene TRBV29-1 combines with J gene TRBJ2-4; D is perhaps TRBD2 (6 bases). The length of the CDR3 is 16 residues. From germline, CDR1 is SQVTM and CDR2 ANQGSEA. Deletions cut 6 bases from V and 0 bases from J, with 18 bases between. CDR3 in amino acids: CSVTGGLNIAKNIQYF. CDR3 DNA: TGCAGCGTGACCGGGGGACTCAACATAGCCAAAAACATTCAGTACTTC.

The chain employs TRBV6-5 and TRBJ1-3; 10 bases are shared with TRBD1. The CDR3 length is 14 residues. The V gene end was trimmed by 4 bases and the J gene end by 8 bases; junction bases not matched to a gene: 5. Germline V gene lookup returns CDR1 MNHEY and CDR2 SVGAGI. The CDR3 DNA is TGTGCCAGCAGTTTCGGGGACAGGGGATACACCATATATTTT. Translating gives CASSFGDRGYTIYF.

This chain joins TRBV5-1 and TRBJ2-2; 7 nucleotides align to TRBD1. The J segment lost 3 bases and the V segment lost 4 bases, leaving 9 bases of the junction unmatched. The CDR3 consists of 16 residues. Per the germline V gene, CDR1 is SGHRS and CDR2 is YFSETQ. CDR3 residues: CASSPISTGDTGELFF. CDR3 in DNA: TGCGCCAGCAGCCCCATATCTACAGGGGACACCGGGGAGCTGTTTTTT.

The gene calls are TRBV18 and TRBJ1-2; D gene unclear. Germline lookup yields CDR1 KGHSH and CDR2 LQKENI. The CDR3 is 15 amino acids. Trimming cost V 0 bases and J 8 bases, with 16 bases left between them. The CDR3 is CASSPPWSRSSGYTF. In DNA form, the CDR3 reads TGTGCCAGCTCACCACCCTGGAGTCGGTCCTCGGGCTACACCTTC.

The chain combines TRBV5-1 with TRBJ1-4; possibly TRBD1 for D (5 bases). The length of the CDR3 is 14 residues. Trimming took off 0 bases at V and 5 bases at J, with 8 bases between the two ends. CDR1 is SGHRS and CDR2 is YFSETQ in the germline V gene. In nucleotides, the CDR3 is TGCGCCAGCAGCTTGGTCCAGGGAAATGAAAAACTGTTTTTT. It translates to CASSLVQGNEKLFF. Drawing the rest from reference TRBV5-1 and TRBJ1-4, the complete variable domain is KAGVTQTPRYLIKTRGQQVTLSCSPISGHRSVSWYQQTPGQGLQFLFEYFSETQRNKGNFPGRFSGRQFSNSRSEMNVSTLELGDSALYLCASSLVQGNEKLFFGSGTQLSVL.

J is TRBJ2-7 and V is TRBV5-1, with D perhaps matching TRBD2 (6 bases). In germline, CDR1 is SGHRS, CDR2 YFSETQ. The CDR3 covers 13 residues. Trimming removed 4 bases at V and 3 bases at J, with 11 bases between. CDR3 DNA: TGCGCCAGCAGCGGTTACGGGGGCTACGAGCAGTACTTC. Its protein is CASSGYGGYEQYF.

The chain is built from TRBV5-1 and TRBJ2-2, with D perhaps TRBD1 (6 bases). Germline V gene lookup returns CDR1 SGHRS and CDR2 YFSETQ. V was trimmed by 6 bases and J by 2 bases, leaving 20 bases between them. The CDR3 totals 17 residues. For the CDR3, the DNA is TGCGCCAGCAACACAAAGACAGGCTCCTTAAACACCGGGGAGCTGTTTTTT. This codes for CASNTKTGSLNTGELFF.

The chain combines TRBV12-5 with TRBJ1-1; D is ambiguous. This CDR3 region has 13 residues. The germline V gene has CDR1 LGHNT and CDR2 FRNRAP. CDR3 in DNA: TGTGCCTCCGAGAGGCAGCCGAACACTGAAGCTTTCTTT. Its protein is CASERQPNTEAFF.

The chain combines TRBV2 with TRBJ2-1, with 9 bases aligning to TRBD2. V shed 8 bases, J shed 9 bases, and the junction held 8 bases outside the gene matches. The CDR3 contains 13 residues. The germline gives CDR1 SNHLY, CDR2 FYNNEI. The CDR3 DNA sequence: TGTGCCAGCCGGGCTAGCGGGAAGCTTGAGCAGTTCTTC. Protein product: CASRASGKLEQFF.

This chain uses TRBV18 with TRBJ1-1; no firm D call. The CDR3 has 17 amino acids. From germline, CDR1 is KGHSH and CDR2 LQKENI. The V end lost 0 bases, the J end lost 4 bases, and 18 bases lay between the germline ends. The CDR3 loop reads CASSPPFNAIFGTEAFF. The CDR3 DNA sequence: TGTGCCAGCTCACCACCGTTTAACGCGATCTTCGGCACTGAAGCTTTCTTT.

This chain links TRBV4-3 with TRBJ2-5; TRBD1 matches at 8 bases. Germline lookup yields CDR1 LGHNA and CDR2 YSLEER. The V gene end was trimmed by 4 bases and the J gene end by 11 bases; junction bases not matched to a gene: 18. The CDR3 runs 16 residues. CDR3 nucleotide sequence: TGCGCCAGCAGCCGAGAACCGACAGGGGTGGAGGGAGAGCAGTACTTC. Its translation is CASSREPTGVEGEQYF.

V is TRBV10-3 and J is TRBJ2-7, with no clear D. From germline, CDR1 is ENHRY and CDR2 SYGVKD. CDR3 length equals 13 residues. Trimming took off 3 bases at V and 4 bases at J, with 10 bases between the two ends. CDR3 coding DNA: TGTGCCATCAGTGACGGGTTTCAATACGAGCAGTACTTC. This sequence encodes CAISDGFQYEQYF.

This rearrangement joins TRBV30 to TRBJ2-3; 7 bases match TRBD2. Trimming took 3 bases from V and 4 from J; bases not matched to a gene: 7. Looked up from germline, CDR1 is GTSNPN and CDR2 is SVGIG (reference sequence). The CDR3 is 14 residues long. Here the CDR3 DNA reads TGTGCCTGGAGCCCAACTGCGGGGGCAGATACGCAGTATTTT. It specifies CAWSPTAGADTQYF.

This chain connects TRBV27 to TRBJ2-2; 7 bases map to TRBD2. Germline V gene data show CDR1 as MNHEY and CDR2 as SMNVEV (reference sequence). CDR3 length equals 17 residues. The J segment lost 5 bases and the V segment lost 4 bases, leaving 13 bases of the junction unmatched. CDR3 region: CASSSYLRQRGTGELFF. The DNA for the CDR3 is TGTGCCAGCAGTTCATATCTCCGACAGCGGGGTACCGGGGAGCTGTTTTTT.

This clone was recorded only once. J is TRBJ2-7 and V is TRBV4-1; maybe TRBD1 (6 bases). V lost 4 bases, J lost 6 bases, and 13 bases lay in between. The CDR3 is 13 amino acids. Per the germline V gene, CDR1 is MGHRA and CDR2 is YSYEKL. The CDR3: CASSPRQEFEQYF. The CDR3, as DNA: TGCGCCAGCAGCCCAAGACAGGAATTCGAGCAGTACTTC.

The J gene is TRBJ1-4, the V gene TRBV7-2, with TRBD1 matching over 8 bases. This CDR3 region has 18 residues. Germline loops: CDR1 SGHTA, CDR2 FQGNSA. V was pared by 1 base and J by 3 bases, with 10 bases of the junction left unmatched. CDR3 DNA: TGTGCCAGCAGCTTAGGGTCCAGGGGGCACATGGCTAATGAAAAACTGTTTTTT. Translating gives CASSLGSRGHMANEKLFF.

The chain uses TRBV18 and TRBJ2-7, with unresolved D. CDR3 length: 13 residues. Germline V gives CDR1 KGHSH, CDR2 LQKENI. V was trimmed by 3 bases and J by 3 bases, leaving 9 bases between them. The CDR3 region is CASSPGRSYEQYF. The DNA for the CDR3 is TGTGCCAGCTCACCCGGCCGGAGCTACGAGCAGTACTTC.

The chain combines TRBV6-5 with TRBJ2-7; D unresolved. Trimming took off 5 bases at V and 3 bases at J, with 17 bases between the two ends. CDR3 length: 15 amino acids. The germline V gene has CDR1 MNHEY and CDR2 SVGAGI. The CDR3 reads CASSLYPGVYYEQYF. The CDR3 DNA reads as TGTGCCAGCAGTCTTTACCCCGGTGTCTACTACGAGCAGTACTTC.

This clone was counted a single time. The CDR3, as DNA: TGTGCCAGTAGTGAACCCCATGGACAGGGGTATGGCTACACCTTC. It translates to CASSEPHGQGYGYTF. The chain combines TRBV19 with TRBJ1-2; TRBD1 matches at 9 bases. Germline V CDR1 and CDR2: LNHDA, SQIVND (reference sequence). V trimming: 5 bases; J trimming: 5 bases; junction bases outside the gene matches: 9. The CDR3 is 15 amino acids. Full variable domain (missing parts from reference TRBV19 and TRBJ1-2): DGGITQSPKYLFRKEGQNVTLSCEQNLNHDAMYWYRQDPGQGLRLIYYSQIVNDFQKGDIAEGYSVSREKKESFPLTVTSAQKNPTAFYLCASSEPHGQGYGYTFGSGTRLTVV.

The chain is built from TRBV29-1 and TRBJ2-7; D may be TRBD1 (6 bases). The CDR3 is 12 residues long. V was clipped by 3 bases and J by 8 bases, with 14 bases between them. Per the germline V gene, CDR1 is SQVTM and CDR2 is ANQGSEA. The CDR3 DNA reads TGCAGCGTTGAGGAAGGGCAGGGGAAGCAGTACTTC. Residues: CSVEEGQGKQYF.

V is TRBV27 and J is TRBJ2-7, with 11 bases fitting TRBD1. Trimming removed 6 bases from V and 6 bases from J; junction bases left unmatched: 7. The CDR3 runs 14 residues. Germline V gene sequence: CDR1 MNHEY, CDR2 SMNVEV (reference sequence). DNA of the CDR3: TGTGCCAGCAGGGGCGTAGGGACAGGGGGCGAGCAGTACTTC. This codes for CASRGVGTGGEQYF.

The V call is TRBV10-2, the J call TRBJ2-7, with D tentatively TRBD2 (6 bases). Germline V gene lookup returns CDR1 WSHSY and CDR2 SAAADI. This CDR3 has 14 amino acids. With 11 bases removed from V and 7 bases from J, the gap between germline ends came to 24 bases. CDR3 residues: CASHKAGSAGEQYF. The CDR3 coding sequence is TGCGCCTCCCATAAGGCGGGGTCGGCGGGAGAGCAGTACTTC.

Concerning this clone itself: The junction differs from germline at one of its ends, possibly a read error. The chain has TRBV5-1 and TRBJ1-4; tentative D call: TRBD1 (6 bases). CDR1 SGHRS and CDR2 YFSETQ come from the germline V gene. The CDR3 loop spans 15 amino acids. The CDR3 here is CAGSLTGATNEKLFF. The CDR3 DNA follows: TGCGCCGGCAGCTTGACAGGAGCAACTAATGAAAAACTGTTTTTT.

This chain joins TRBV5-1 and TRBJ1-1; weak D call: TRBD1 (6 bases). Germline CDR1 SGHRS, CDR2 YFSETQ. The CDR3 runs 18 residues. V shed 0 bases and J shed 5 bases, with 23 bases lying between them. In DNA form, the CDR3 reads TGCGCCAGCAGCTTGGGAGAATGGGGGCGCCCGTTAAGGACTGAAGCTTTCTTT. Translated, it gives CASSLGEWGRPLRTEAFF.

The gene calls are TRBV2 and TRBJ1-1, with D possibly TRBD1 on 5 matching bases. The CDR3 has 15 amino acids. Germline values: CDR1 SNHLY, CDR2 FYNNEI. V shed 6 bases and J shed 1 base, with 15 bases lying between them. The CDR3 nucleotides read TGTGCCAGCAGGGGGGAGGTGGTCGGGAACACTGAAGCTTTCTTT. It codes for CASRGEVVGNTEAFF.

The table lists this clone with a count of one. The chain joins TRBV5-1 to TRBJ1-1; tentatively, D is TRBD1 (6 bases). CDR3 length: 13 residues. Trimming removed 2 bases from V and 7 bases from J, with 12 bases in between. CDR1 is SGHRS and CDR2 is YFSETQ in the germline V gene. CDR3 in amino acids: CASSFYRADEAFF. In nucleotides, the CDR3 is TGCGCCAGCAGCTTTTACAGGGCGGATGAAGCTTTCTTT. Using reference TRBV5-1 and TRBJ1-1 for the parts outside the CDR3, the full variable domain is KAGVTQTPRYLIKTRGQQVTLSCSPISGHRSVSWYQQTPGQGLQFLFEYFSETQRNKGNFPGRFSGRQFSNSRSEMNVSTLELGDSALYLCASSFYRADEAFFGQGTRLTVV.

V is TRBV30 and J is TRBJ2-7, with a possible D match to TRBD1 (6 bases). The V gene's germline CDR1 is GTSNPN and CDR2 SVGIG (reference sequence). V lost 4 bases, J lost 5 bases, and 21 bases lay in between. CDR3 length: 15 amino acids. The CDR3 bases are TGTGCCTGGACTCCCGGTTTAGGGGGTGGCAACGAGCAGTACTTC. Amino acid sequence: CAWTPGLGGGNEQYF.

The rearrangement links TRBV9 to TRBJ2-1; TRBD2 aligns across 8 bases. Unmatched junction bases numbered 6, after V lost 3 bases and J lost 4 bases. The CDR3 consists of 15 residues. Looked up from germline, CDR1 is SGDLS and CDR2 is YYNGEE. The CDR3 DNA sequence: TGTGCCAGCAGCGCTAGGGGACTAGAGTACAATGAGCAGTTCTTC. This translates into CASSARGLEYNEQFF.

This chain links TRBV10-3 with TRBJ2-7; 7 bases line up with TRBD2. This CDR3 is 11 amino acids long. In germline, CDR1 is ENHRY, CDR2 SYGVKD. With 8 bases clipped from V and 3 bases from J, the junction kept 1 base outside the gene matches. The CDR3 DNA reads as TGTGCCATCGGGGACTACTACGAGCAGTACTTC. Amino acid sequence: CAIGDYYEQYF.

The J gene is TRBJ2-7, the V gene TRBV5-1; 12 positions agree with TRBD2. The germline gives CDR1 SGHRS, CDR2 YFSETQ. This CDR3 spans 15 amino acids. The trim removed 2 bases at V and 4 bases at J, leaving 4 bases unmatched. The CDR3 nucleotides read TGCGCCAGCAGCTTACTAGCGGGAGGACCTTACGAGCAGTACTTC. Protein sequence: CASSLLAGGPYEQYF.

The rearrangement joins TRBV19 to TRBJ1-1; the D is unclear. Germline CDR1 reads LNHDA; CDR2 reads SQIVND (reference sequence). V dropped 1 base and J dropped 0 bases, with 9 bases sitting between them. The CDR3 spans 15 residues. This chain's CDR3 is CASSIGTVLNTEAFF. CDR3 sequence (DNA): TGTGCCAGTAGTATAGGTACGGTGCTGAACACTGAAGCTTTCTTT.

The chain joins TRBV11-2 to TRBJ2-5; possible D gene TRBD2, 5 bases. Deletions cut 1 base from V and 7 bases from J, with 16 bases between. Germline V CDR1 and CDR2: SGHAT, FQNNGV. The CDR3 spans 15 residues. CDR3 in amino acids: CASSLGAPGRGTQYF. The CDR3 bases are TGTGCCAGCAGCTTAGGGGCTCCGGGCCGGGGGACCCAGTACTTC.